Listed here are 26 T cell receptor beta chains from one sample, sequenced in a study of cytomegalovirus exposure and HLA in healthy donors. The study ran its PCR with 60 Vbeta and 13 Jbeta primers. The method was immunoSEQ multiplex PCR; TCRdb's version includes in-frame clones alone and lacks a portion of them. In the table there are approximately 160,000 clones, almost 80% of which are singletons. The sequencing sample was made of PBMCs. The receptors come from a man between 18 and 35 years old in good health and CMV-seropositive.

This clone has only one observation. The rearrangement joins TRBV5-1 to TRBJ2-1, with TRBD1 matching over 9 bases. V lost 3 bases, J lost 2 bases, and 6 bases stayed unmatched. Germline values: CDR1 SGHRS, CDR2 YFSETQ. This CDR3 is 16 amino acids long. DNA for the CDR3: TGCGCCAGCAGCTACTCAGGACAGGGGCCCTACAATGAGCAGTTCTTC. It yields the protein CASSYSGQGPYNEQFF.

This clone showed up just a few times. Without the conserved terminal phenylalanine or tryptophan, this CDR3 likely stems from a read error. The DNA is omitted, as the CDR3 cannot be located on it reliably, and the CDR3 follows TCRdb's listing. The chain combines TRBV19 with TRBJ1-6; the D call TRBD1 from the table was never checked on the DNA. Germline lookup yields CDR1 LNHDA and CDR2 SQIVND (reference sequence). The CDR3 spans 21 residues, counting both ends. CDR3 sequence reads: CASSIPSTPGKLRGGASFEHL.

There are a few counts of this clone. The rearrangement links TRBV4-1 to TRBJ1-2, with TRBD1 identical over 8 bases. CDR1 and CDR2 from the germline V gene are MGHRA and YSYEKL. With 0 bases clipped from V and 4 bases from J, the junction kept 13 bases outside the gene matches. There are 18 residues in the CDR3. As DNA, the CDR3 is TGCGCCAGCAGCCAAGATCAACTTATAGGGACAGGCCCCTATGGCTACACCTTC. Its translation is CASSQDQLIGTGPYGYTF.

The chain recombines TRBV19 with TRBJ1-1; 8 nucleotides agree with TRBD1. The CDR3 contains 15 residues. Germline values: CDR1 LNHDA, CDR2 SQIVND (reference sequence). V lost 2 bases, J lost 1 base, and 3 bases stayed unmatched. The CDR3 bases are TGTGCCAGTAGTATACTCGGACAGGGGAACACTGAAGCTTTCTTT. Translating gives CASSILGQGNTEAFF. Looking up the rest from reference TRBV19 and TRBJ1-1 gives the full variable domain: DGGITQSPKYLFRKEGQNVTLSCEQNLNHDAMYWYRQDPGQGLRLIYYSQIVNDFQKGDIAEGYSVSREKKESFPLTVTSAQKNPTAFYLCASSILGQGNTEAFFGQGTRLTVV.

V usage is TRBV30 and J usage is TRBJ2-7; D possibly corresponds to TRBD2 (6 bases). The CDR3 length is 13 residues. The germline V and J ends were trimmed by 7 bases and 7 bases, with 20 bases remaining between them. Germline V gene lookup returns CDR1 GTSNPN and CDR2 SVGIG (reference sequence). CDR3 DNA sequence: TGTGCCTTGGGCTCGGGACCGGCGGGAGAGCAGTACTTC. It yields the protein CALGSGPAGEQYF.

The chain carries TRBV29-1 and TRBJ1-4; perhaps TRBD1 as D (6 bases). Germline V gene lookup returns CDR1 SQVTM and CDR2 ANQGSEA. V shed 3 bases and J shed 7 bases, with 15 bases lying between them. This CDR3 has 14 amino acids. The CDR3 sequence is CSVDGQGRGEKLFF. The CDR3 DNA sequence: TGCAGCGTTGATGGGCAGGGGAGGGGTGAAAAACTGTTTTTT. Full variable domain (missing parts from reference TRBV29-1 and TRBJ1-4): SAVISQKPSRDICQRGTSLTIQCQVDSQVTMMFWYRQQPGQSLTLIATANQGSEATYESGFVIDKFPISRPNLTFSTLTVSNMSPEDSSIYLCSVDGQGRGEKLFFGSGTQLSVL.

J is TRBJ2-1 and V is TRBV4-2, with 7 positions matching TRBD2. Trimming removed 5 bases from V and 5 bases from J; junction bases left unmatched: 9. This CDR3 spans 15 amino acids. Germline loops: CDR1 LGHNA, CDR2 YNFKEQ. DNA for the CDR3: TGTGCCAGCAGCTCCCGACTAGCAGCAGACAATGAGCAGTTCTTC. Protein product: CASSSRLAADNEQFF.

The genes are TRBV18 and TRBJ2-1; D perhaps matches TRBD1 (6 bases). Germline CDR1 KGHSH, CDR2 LQKENI. The length of the CDR3 is 12 residues. V shed 3 bases and J shed 9 bases, with 9 bases lying between them. For the CDR3, the DNA is TGTGCCAGCTCACCTATACAGGGTGAGCAGTTCTTC. This translates into CASSPIQGEQFF.

J is TRBJ2-1 and V is TRBV7-6, with D unclear. CDR1 and CDR2 (germline): SGHVS, FNYEAQ. This CDR3 is built from 16 residues. The V gene lost 1 base and the J gene lost 2 bases, with 12 bases spanning the gap. This CDR3 is CASSLGHSTPYNEQFF. The CDR3 DNA follows: TGTGCCAGCAGCTTAGGCCACAGTACTCCCTACAATGAGCAGTTCTTC.

This sequence joins TRBV6-1 and TRBJ1-2; 9 bases match TRBD1. The germline V gene has CDR1 MNHNS and CDR2 SASEGT. This CDR3 is built from 14 residues. V lost 6 bases to trimming and J lost 7 bases; unmatched junction nucleotides: 9. The CDR3 is CASSVTGTGLGYTF. For the CDR3, the DNA is TGTGCCAGCAGCGTAACCGGGACAGGGCTTGGCTACACCTTC.

The chain uses TRBV6-6 and TRBJ1-1; D gene ambiguous. The CDR3 extends over 14 amino acids. Trimming pared 6 bases from V and 1 base from J, leaving 12 bases between. The germline V gene has CDR1 MNHNY and CDR2 SVGAGI (reference sequence). The CDR3 protein is CASSTETRNTEAFF. Here the CDR3 DNA reads TGTGCCAGCAGCACCGAGACAAGGAACACTGAAGCTTTCTTT.

This chain uses TRBV11-2 with TRBJ1-1; D remains unclear. V dropped 1 base and J dropped 5 bases, with 11 bases sitting between them. Germline CDR1 is SGHAT and CDR2 is FQNNGV. The CDR3 sequence is 14 residues long. CDR3 region: CASSLVGGRTEAFF. The CDR3 DNA reads as TGTGCCAGCAGCTTAGTAGGCGGGCGGACTGAAGCTTTCTTT.

As for this clone: Different DNA sequences within this sample yield the same CDR3. The chain combines TRBV28 with TRBJ2-7, with D possibly being TRBD1 (6 bases). The V gene lost 6 bases and the J gene lost 3 bases, with 15 bases spanning the gap. CDR1 is MDHEN, CDR2 SYDVKM, per germline. This CDR3 region has 14 residues. CDR3: CASSPIRGGYEQYF. The DNA of the CDR3 is TGTGCCAGCAGCCCAATACGAGGGGGCTACGAGCAGTACTTC.

The rearrangement links TRBV7-3 to TRBJ2-2; D unresolved. In germline, CDR1 is SGHTA, CDR2 FQGTGA. The CDR3 consists of 13 residues. With 6 bases removed from V and 4 bases from J, the gap between germline ends came to 9 bases. Here the CDR3 DNA reads TGTGCCAGCAGTCCCCAGGCCACCGGGGAGCTGTTTTTT. Protein: CASSPQATGELFF.

CDR3 nucleotide sequence: TGTGCCACCAGCAGCCCAGCGGGAACTCACAATGAGCAGTTCTTC. It encodes CATSSPAGTHNEQFF. The chain recombines TRBV15 with TRBJ2-1, with 7 bases identical to TRBD2. Germline lookup yields CDR1 LNHNV and CDR2 YYDKDF (reference sequence). V lost 3 bases to trimming and J lost 5 bases; unmatched junction nucleotides: 7. The CDR3 runs to 15 residues.

J is TRBJ1-2 and V is TRBV9; TRBD1 might be the D (6 bases). The V end lost 3 bases, the J end lost 3 bases, and 15 bases lay between the germline ends. The CDR3 totals 15 residues. Germline V gives CDR1 SGDLS, CDR2 YYNGEE. The CDR3 sequence is CASSGPWAGDYGYTF. The CDR3 coding sequence is TGTGCCAGCAGCGGCCCGTGGGCAGGGGACTATGGCTACACCTTC.

The rearrangement links TRBV30 to TRBJ2-5, with 8 positions matching TRBD1. The CDR3 has 13 amino acids. The V gene end was trimmed by 3 bases and the J gene end by 5 bases; junction bases not matched to a gene: 5. CDR1 and CDR2 (germline): GTSNPN, SVGIG (reference sequence). The chain's CDR3 is CAWSSGGTETQYF. Here the CDR3 DNA reads TGTGCCTGGAGCTCAGGGGGCACGGAGACCCAGTACTTC.

The J gene is TRBJ1-2, the V gene TRBV10-3; 8 bases are shared with TRBD1. Germline V gene lookup returns CDR1 ENHRY and CDR2 SYGVKD. CDR3 size: 13 residues. J was trimmed by 3 bases and V by 5 bases; bases with no gene match: 2. The CDR3 sequence is CAISKQGDYGYTF. DNA of the CDR3: TGTGCCATCAGTAAACAGGGGGACTATGGCTACACCTTC.

V and J are TRBV7-9 and TRBJ2-7; no clear D gene. CDR1 and CDR2 (germline): SEHNR, FQNEAQ (reference sequence). Trimming took off 5 bases at V and 3 bases at J, with 5 bases between the two ends. This CDR3 has 11 residues. CDR3 loop: CASSDSYEQYF. The CDR3 nucleotides read TGTGCCAGCAGCGATAGCTACGAGCAGTACTTC.

This sequence joins TRBV6-1 and TRBJ1-4; no definite D call. Deletions cut 2 bases from V and 5 bases from J, with 15 bases between. The CDR3 sequence is 16 residues long. The germline V gene has CDR1 MNHNS and CDR2 SASEGT. The CDR3 protein is CASSEWVEQHNEKLFF. The CDR3 region has the DNA TGTGCCAGCAGTGAATGGGTGGAACAGCACAATGAAAAACTGTTTTTT.

The V and J genes are TRBV7-2 and TRBJ2-1, with a tentative D call TRBD1 (6 bases). Trimming removed 2 bases from V and 10 bases from J, with 12 bases in between. CDR3 length: 13 residues. CDR1 is SGHTA and CDR2 is FQGNSA in the germline V gene. CDR3 nucleotide sequence: TGTGCCAGCAGCTTAAGTCTGGGGACAGAGCAGTTCTTC. Its protein product is CASSLSLGTEQFF.

This clone came up a few times. V gene TRBV4-2 combines with J gene TRBJ2-3; 9 nucleotides align to TRBD1. The CDR3 runs 16 residues. CDR1 and CDR2 from the germline V gene are LGHNA and YNFKEQ. Trimming removed 1 base from V and 4 bases from J; junction bases left unmatched: 6. The CDR3 sequence: CASSQGGGTGPDTQYF. CDR3 DNA: TGTGCCAGCAGCCAAGGGGGGGGGACAGGGCCAGATACGCAGTATTTT.

This chain joins TRBV7-8 and TRBJ2-2; possibly TRBD2 for D (5 bases). CDR1 and CDR2 (germline): SGHVS, FQNEAQ. CDR3 length: 15 residues. V gave up 3 bases and J gave up 6 bases, with 14 bases separating them. The CDR3 DNA follows: TGTGCCAGCAGCTTGGGGTCACTAGGGCCCGGGGAGCTGTTTTTT. Encoded protein: CASSLGSLGPGELFF.

The chain recombines TRBV6-6 with TRBJ2-7; 11 bases align to TRBD1. V lost 5 bases to trimming and J lost 3 bases; unmatched junction nucleotides: 6. The germline CDR1 and CDR2 sequences are MNHNY and SVGAGI (reference sequence). The CDR3 extends over 15 amino acids. CDR3 in amino acids: CASSPLGTGGYEQYF. The CDR3 coding sequence is TGTGCCAGCAGTCCACTCGGGACAGGGGGCTACGAGCAGTACTTC.

The chain couples TRBV5-6 to TRBJ2-1; TRBD2 matches at 7 bases. J gave up 7 bases and V 4 bases, and 5 bases lay outside the gene matches. This CDR3 region has 13 residues. Germline V gene data show CDR1 as SGHDT and CDR2 as YYEEEE. DNA for the CDR3: TGTGCCAGCAGCCCGGGACTACCTAATGAGCAGTTCTTC. This gives the protein CASSPGLPNEQFF. Together with reference TRBV5-6 and TRBJ2-1, the CDR3 gives the full variable domain: DAGVTQSPTHLIKTRGQQVTLRCSPKSGHDTVSWYQQALGQGPQFIFQYYEEEERQRGNFPDRFSGHQFPNYSSELNVNALLLGDSALYLCASSPGLPNEQFFGPGTRLTVL.

The chain carries TRBV6-1 and TRBJ1-2; possible D gene TRBD1, 5 bases. CDR1 MNHNS and CDR2 SASEGT come from the germline V gene. Trimming removed 3 bases at V and 4 bases at J, with 21 bases between. The CDR3 has 17 residues. In DNA form, the CDR3 reads TGTGCCAGCAGTGATTTTCGGGGGAAAGGGAGGTTCTATGGCTACACCTTC. The encoded protein is CASSDFRGKGRFYGYTF.